These 8 T cell receptor beta chains came from one sample sequenced in a study of brain T cells in children with intractable seizures. Clones were sequenced by immunoSEQ multiplex PCR, and TCRdb holds only the in-frame ones, with some missing. This table holds some 41,000 clones, approximately 92% found once. This material consisted of peripheral blood, taken at surgery. The receptors were gathered from a girl aged 2 to 10 with tuberous sclerosis and intractable seizures.

The CDR3 spells CASSPGTGGNTIYF. CDR3 bases: TGTGCCAGCAGCCCGGGGACAGGAGGAAACACCATATATTTT. The rearrangement links TRBV7-2 to TRBJ1-3; 8 bases map to TRBD1. The CDR3 runs to 14 residues. V shed 5 bases and J 4 bases; nucleotides not matched to a gene: 4. The germline CDR1 and CDR2 sequences are SGHTA and FQGNSA. The full variable domain, in which reference TRBV7-2 and TRBJ1-3 provide the parts outside the CDR3, is GAGVSQSPSNKVTEKGKDVELRCDPISGHTALYWYRQSLGQGLEFLIYFQGNSAPDKSGLPSDRFSAERTGGSVSTLTIQRTQQEDSAVYLCASSPGTGGNTIYFGEGSWLTVV.

The J gene is TRBJ2-5, the V gene TRBV29-1, with D possibly being TRBD1 or TRBD2 (5 bases each). The CDR3 consists of 13 residues. The V end was cut by 8 bases, the J end by 7 bases, with 20 bases between. Germline V CDR1 and CDR2: SQVTM, ANQGSEA. The CDR3 loop is CSPVGQLSGTQYF. CDR3 bases: TGCAGCCCAGTGGGGCAGCTGAGCGGGACCCAGTACTTC.

This clone was observed once. The chain has TRBV5-1 and TRBJ2-2; TRBD2 might be the D (5 bases). The CDR3 runs to 16 residues. Germline loops: CDR1 SGHRS, CDR2 YFSETQ. V gave up 1 base and J gave up 4 bases, with 14 bases separating them. The CDR3 bases are TGCGCCAGCAGCTTGTTCTCTGGGGAGAGCACCGGGGAGCTGTTTTTT. Translated, it gives CASSLFSGESTGELFF.

DNA for the CDR3: TGTGCTAGTGGTTTGGTAGTGGGGGGCCGGGGCTATGGCTACACCTTC. The encoded protein is CASGLVVGGRGYGYTF. The chain employs TRBV12-5 and TRBJ1-2, with a tentative D call TRBD1 (6 bases). V dropped 0 bases and J dropped 4 bases, with 15 bases sitting between them. Germline-derived CDR1 and CDR2 are LGHNT and FRNRAP. The CDR3 covers 16 residues.

The chain uses TRBV24-1 and TRBJ1-4; possible D gene TRBD1, 5 bases. Deletions cut 7 bases from V and 5 bases from J, with 7 bases between. The CDR3 has 12 residues. The V gene's germline CDR1 is KGHDR and CDR2 SFDVKD. The CDR3 DNA sequence: TGTGCCACCAGCCAGGGAAATGAAAAACTGTTTTTT. Protein product: CATSQGNEKLFF.

The chain couples TRBV10-3 to TRBJ1-5, with D hard to call. CDR3 length: 14 amino acids. V lost 8 bases and J lost 0, with 11 bases in between. In germline, CDR1 is ENHRY, CDR2 SYGVKD. The CDR3 DNA is TGTGCCATCGGGTCCACTTATAGCAATCAGCCCCAGCATTTT. Its translation is CAIGSTYSNQPQHF.

The rearrangement links TRBV6-5 to TRBJ1-4; D may be TRBD1 (5 bases). Trimming took off 2 bases at V and 8 bases at J, with 15 bases between the two ends. The CDR3 has 15 residues. In germline, CDR1 is MNHEY, CDR2 SVGAGI. CDR3 nucleotide sequence: TGTGCCAGCAGTTACGTCGCAGGGTCGCAGGAAAAACTGTTTTTT. It encodes CASSYVAGSQEKLFF.

The J gene is TRBJ2-5, the V gene TRBV10-3; 8 nucleotides match TRBD1. V lost 8 bases and J lost 1; bases outside the gene matches: 12. The CDR3 length is 16 residues. CDR1 and CDR2 (germline): ENHRY, SYGVKD. For the CDR3, the DNA is TGTGCCATCTGGACCGGACAGGGTCCCTTCCAAGAGACCCAGTACTTC. This translates into CAIWTGQGPFQETQYF.